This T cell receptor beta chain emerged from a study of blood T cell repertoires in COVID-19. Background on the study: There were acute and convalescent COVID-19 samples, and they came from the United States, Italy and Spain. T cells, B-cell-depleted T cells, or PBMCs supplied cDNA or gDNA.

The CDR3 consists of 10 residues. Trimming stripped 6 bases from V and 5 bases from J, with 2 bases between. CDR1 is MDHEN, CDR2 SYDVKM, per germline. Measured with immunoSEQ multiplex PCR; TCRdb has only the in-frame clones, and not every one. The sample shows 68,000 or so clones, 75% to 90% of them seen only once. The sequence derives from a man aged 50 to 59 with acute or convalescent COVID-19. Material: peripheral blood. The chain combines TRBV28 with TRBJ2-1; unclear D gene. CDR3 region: CASSDNEQFF. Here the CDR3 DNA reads TGTGCCAGCAGCGACAATGAGCAGTTCTTC.